The 28 T cell receptor beta chains below all came from one sample that was sequenced in a study of T cell responses to AZD1222 COVID-19 vaccine. The repertoire was sequenced with immunoSEQ multiplex PCR; TCRdb's copy has only in-frame clones and lacks some. This table lists over 140,000 clones. Specimen: peripheral blood. These receptors were taken from an adult in good health.

This rearrangement joins TRBV2 to TRBJ2-5; 7 nucleotides match TRBD1. With V trimmed by 3 bases and J by 4 bases, 8 bases remained unmatched. CDR3 size: 15 residues. Germline V gene lookup returns CDR1 SNHLY and CDR2 FYNNEI. The CDR3 loop reads CASSENRGPGETQYF. Written as DNA, the CDR3 is TGTGCCAGCAGTGAGAATAGGGGGCCAGGAGAGACCCAGTACTTC.

This chain joins TRBV7-9 and TRBJ1-5; the D is unclear. V shed 1 base and J shed 5 bases, with 18 bases lying between them. Germline V gene sequence: CDR1 SEHNR, CDR2 FQNEAQ (reference sequence). This CDR3 contains 17 residues. The chain's CDR3 is CASSLDRVPRGDQPQHF. CDR3 nucleotide sequence: TGTGCCAGCAGCTTAGACCGGGTCCCCCGTGGGGATCAGCCCCAGCATTTT.

This chain joins TRBV18 and TRBJ2-1; D remains unclear. The V and J ends lost 0 bases and 2 bases respectively, with 5 bases between them. CDR3 length equals 14 residues. Germline CDR1 KGHSH, CDR2 LQKENI. Written as DNA, the CDR3 is TGTGCCAGCTCACCACCGGTAACCTACAATGAGCAGTTCTTC. Encoded protein: CASSPPVTYNEQFF.

The CDR3 here is CASSLGESRYNEQFF. The CDR3 DNA reads as TGTGCCAGCAGCTTAGGGGAATCACGTTACAATGAGCAGTTCTTC. V is TRBV7-2 and J is TRBJ2-1; unclear D gene. Germline V gives CDR1 SGHTA, CDR2 FQGNSA. Trimming stripped 1 base from V and 4 bases from J, with 11 bases between. The CDR3 is made up of 15 amino acids.

This chain uses TRBV6-5 with TRBJ1-1; D is uncertain. This CDR3 contains 13 residues. V was shortened by 6 bases and J by 0 bases, with 8 bases between the two germline ends. CDR1 is MNHEY, CDR2 SVGAGI, per germline. The CDR3 DNA follows: TGTGCCAGCAGAGGGAGTATGAACACTGAAGCTTTCTTT. Protein sequence: CASRGSMNTEAFF.

The chain links TRBV5-6 to TRBJ2-5, with a tentative D call TRBD1 (5 bases). CDR1 and CDR2 from the germline V gene are SGHDT and YYEEEE. The CDR3 is 13 amino acids. V was shortened by 5 bases and J by 5 bases, with 13 bases between the two germline ends. The CDR3 nucleotides are TGTGCCAGCAGGTACCACAAGGGGGAGACCCAGTACTTC. This gives the protein CASRYHKGETQYF.

The gene calls are TRBV7-8 and TRBJ1-4; possible D gene TRBD1, 6 bases. V was shortened by 6 bases and J by 8 bases, with 22 bases between the two germline ends. Germline V gene data show CDR1 as SGHVS and CDR2 as FQNEAQ. CDR3 length equals 16 residues. The CDR3 here is CASRRTTGKAAEKLFF. CDR3 sequence (DNA): TGTGCCAGCAGACGTACAACAGGGAAAGCGGCGGAAAAACTGTTTTTT. The whole variable domain, remainder taken from reference TRBV7-8 and TRBJ1-4, is GAGVSQSPRYKVAKRGQDVALRCDPISGHVSLFWYQQALGQGPEFLTYFQNEAQLDKSGLPSDRFFAERPEGSVSTLKIQRTQQEDSAVYLCASRRTTGKAAEKLFFGSGTQLSVL.

The chain couples TRBV6-5 to TRBJ1-2; D is unresolved. The CDR3 is made up of 13 amino acids. Trimming shortened V by 8 bases and J by 4 bases, and 14 bases separated the two germline ends. Germline V gene sequence: CDR1 MNHEY, CDR2 SVGAGI. CDR3 residues: CASVLSDLYGYTF. For the CDR3, the DNA is TGTGCCAGCGTCCTGTCCGATCTCTATGGCTACACCTTC.

This sequence joins TRBV23-1 and TRBJ1-2, with D unresolved. TRBV23-1 is an ORF; its function is uncertain. The V and J ends lost 0 bases and 2 bases respectively, with 7 bases between them. This CDR3 is built from 14 residues. As DNA, the CDR3 is TGCGCCAGCAGTCAATCGCGCAGGAACTATGGCTACACCTTC. Its translation is CASSQSRRNYGYTF.

The genes are TRBV6-5 and TRBJ1-1; possibly TRBD1 for D (5 bases). Germline loops: CDR1 MNHEY, CDR2 SVGAGI. This CDR3 contains 13 residues. Trimming stripped 4 bases from V and 1 base from J, with 7 bases between. In nucleotides, the CDR3 is TGTGCCAGCAGTTTGAGGGGGAACACTGAAGCTTTCTTT. Protein sequence: CASSLRGNTEAFF.

The chain employs TRBV28 and TRBJ1-6; no firm D call. Between the trimmed V and J ends, which lost 3 bases and 10 bases, there was a span of 16 bases. The germline V gene has CDR1 MDHEN and CDR2 SYDVKM. CDR3 length: 15 residues. This chain's CDR3 is CASSFGQVRLSPLHF. The CDR3 nucleotides are TGTGCCAGCAGTTTCGGCCAGGTGCGGCTCTCACCCCTCCACTTT.

This rearrangement joins TRBV4-2 to TRBJ1-6, with 7 bases identical to TRBD1. Germline V gene lookup returns CDR1 LGHNA and CDR2 YNFKEQ. V shed 0 bases, J shed 6 bases, and the junction held 8 bases outside the gene matches. There are 17 residues in the CDR3. CDR3 protein: CASSQDVEGARNSPLHF. The CDR3 DNA reads TGTGCCAGCAGCCAAGATGTTGAGGGGGCCCGTAATTCACCCCTCCACTTT.

The chain links TRBV14 to TRBJ2-1; 7 nucleotides align to TRBD2. The CDR3 has 16 amino acids. J was trimmed by 2 bases and V by 0 bases; bases with no gene match: 4. The germline gives CDR1 SGHDN, CDR2 FVKESK. CDR3 coding DNA: TGTGCCAGCAGCCAAGATCAGCGGGGACCCTACAATGAGCAGTTCTTC. Amino acids: CASSQDQRGPYNEQFF. Variable domain in full (rest from reference TRBV14 and TRBJ2-1): EAGVTQFPSHSVIEKGQTVTLRCDPISGHDNLYWYRRVMGKEIKFLLHFVKESKQDESGMPNNRFLAERTGGTYSTLKVQPAELEDSGVYFCASSQDQRGPYNEQFFGPGTRLTVL.

V usage is TRBV6-5 and J usage is TRBJ1-5, with 7 positions matching TRBD1. Germline loops: CDR1 MNHEY, CDR2 SVGAGI. The CDR3 has 15 amino acids. Germline trimming cut 7 bases from V and 2 bases from J; bases unmatched to any gene: 8. CDR3: CASTLRGQGNQPQHF. The CDR3 DNA reads as TGTGCCAGCACCCTTAGAGGACAGGGCAATCAGCCCCAGCATTTT.

The chain recombines TRBV6-5 with TRBJ1-4; no clear D gene. The V and J ends lost 6 bases and 0 bases respectively, with 11 bases between them. The CDR3 has 15 amino acids. Germline V gene lookup returns CDR1 MNHEY and CDR2 SVGAGI. CDR3 residues: CASSPGLTTNEKLFF. CDR3 nucleotide sequence: TGTGCCAGCAGCCCCGGACTGACAACTAATGAAAAACTGTTTTTT.

V is TRBV9 and J is TRBJ1-1; a possible D gene is TRBD1 (5 bases). CDR1 SGDLS and CDR2 YYNGEE come from the germline V gene. The CDR3 length is 13 residues. The V end was cut by 7 bases, the J end by 10 bases, with 20 bases between. The CDR3 nucleotides read TGTGCCAGCGGGCCAACCGCAGGGTTGGTAGCTTTCTTT. Translated, it gives CASGPTAGLVAFF. Together with reference TRBV9 and TRBJ1-1, the CDR3 gives the full variable domain: DSGVTQTPKHLITATGQRVTLRCSPRSGDLSVYWYQQSLDQGLQFLIQYYNGEERAKGNILERFSAQQFPDLHSELNLSSLELGDSALYFCASGPTAGLVAFFGQGTRLTVV.

The rearrangement uses TRBV24-1 and TRBJ1-5, with 7 bases matching TRBD1. Germline CDR1 is KGHDR and CDR2 is SFDVKD. This CDR3 is 13 amino acids long. The V segment lost 6 bases and the J segment 2 bases; nucleotides outside the gene matches: 0. For the CDR3, the DNA is TGTGCCACCAGTCAGGGGGGCAATCAGCCCCAGCATTTT. Its translation is CATSQGGNQPQHF.

The chain recombines TRBV6-1 with TRBJ2-1, with 9 bases aligning to TRBD2. The CDR3 covers 16 residues. With V trimmed by 0 bases and J by 9 bases, 9 bases remained unmatched. Germline V gene data show CDR1 as MNHNS and CDR2 as SASEGT. CDR3 sequence reads: CASSEARGGAFGEQFF. The DNA for the CDR3 is TGTGCCAGCAGTGAAGCGCGCGGGGGGGCCTTTGGTGAGCAGTTCTTC.

V gene TRBV4-2 combines with J gene TRBJ1-6, with 10 bases that match TRBD1. Germline V gene data show CDR1 as LGHNA and CDR2 as YNFKEQ. After removal of 4 bases from V and 4 bases from J, the junction contained 10 bases not matched to a gene. This CDR3 comprises 18 residues. The CDR3 coding sequence is TGTGCCAGCAGCCCCAGACAGGGGGCGGAATCTTATAATTCACCCCTCCACTTT. Protein: CASSPRQGAESYNSPLHF.

V is TRBV12-5 and J is TRBJ2-1; 12 bases align to TRBD2. Unmatched junction bases numbered 16, after V lost 10 bases and J lost 0 bases. Germline V gene sequence: CDR1 LGHNT, CDR2 FRNRAP. The CDR3 spans 19 residues. The CDR3 spells CATRGSSGGALSSYNEQFF. The CDR3 bases are TGTGCTACCCGGGGATCTAGCGGGGGGGCCTTGAGCTCCTACAATGAGCAGTTCTTC. Combining the CDR3 with reference TRBV12-5 and TRBJ2-1 gives the whole variable domain DARVTQTPRHKVTEMGQEVTMRCQPILGHNTVFWYRQTMMQGLELLAYFRNRAPLDDSGMPKDRFSAEMPDATLATLKIQPSEPRDSAVYFCATRGSSGGALSSYNEQFFGPGTRLTVL.

The chain couples TRBV6-1 to TRBJ1-1, with a weak D call TRBD1 (5 bases). This CDR3 is built from 13 residues. The V and J ends lost 1 base and 10 bases respectively, with 13 bases between them. Germline assignment: CDR1 MNHNS and CDR2 SASEGT. The CDR3 DNA reads TGTGCCAGCAGTGAAGTTCGGGCAGACAGAGCTTTCTTT. This translates into CASSEVRADRAFF.

The J gene is TRBJ1-1, the V gene TRBV18; TRBD1 matches at 8 bases. This CDR3 has 14 amino acids. The junction had 5 bases not matched to a gene; V was cut back by 5 bases and J by 3 bases. Germline CDR1 KGHSH, CDR2 LQKENI. The chain's CDR3 is CASSSGGGHTEAFF. DNA for the CDR3: TGTGCCAGCTCATCAGGGGGCGGGCACACTGAAGCTTTCTTT.

The chain joins TRBV18 to TRBJ1-5; 8 bases match TRBD1. Germline CDR1 reads KGHSH; CDR2 reads LQKENI. This CDR3 spans 15 amino acids. The V segment lost 3 bases and the J segment 0 bases; nucleotides outside the gene matches: 1. The CDR3 nucleotides read TGTGCCAGCTCACCGGGACAGGATAGCAATCAGCCCCAGCATTTT. It codes for CASSPGQDSNQPQHF. Looking up the rest from reference TRBV18 and TRBJ1-5 gives the full variable domain: NAGVMQNPRHLVRRRGQEARLRCSPMKGHSHVYWYRQLPEEGLKFMVYLQKENIIDESGMPKERFSAEFPKEGPSILRIQQVVRGDSAAYFCASSPGQDSNQPQHFGDGTRLSIL.

This chain joins TRBV19 and TRBJ1-1; D is unresolved. The germline gives CDR1 LNHDA, CDR2 SQIVND (reference sequence). V was clipped by 6 bases and J by 4 bases, with 15 bases between them. The CDR3 is made up of 14 amino acids. CDR3 DNA sequence: TGTGCCAGTAGACTCTCAGGCAGAGTCACTGAAGCTTTCTTT. It is translated as CASRLSGRVTEAFF.

The rearrangement links TRBV11-3 to TRBJ2-7; TRBD1 is a possible D gene (5 bases). Germline CDR1 SGHNT, CDR2 YENEEA. Trimming cost V 5 bases and J 0 bases, with 14 bases left between them. The CDR3 has 15 residues. The CDR3 DNA reads as TGTGCCAGCAGCCCAGGGCAGAGATACTCCTACGAGCAGTACTTC. This encodes CASSPGQRYSYEQYF.

The rearrangement links TRBV7-2 to TRBJ1-2; perhaps TRBD1 as D (6 bases). Germline V lookup: CDR1 SGHTA, CDR2 FQGNSA. This CDR3 spans 18 amino acids. The germline V and J ends were trimmed by 1 base and 7 bases, with 25 bases remaining between them. The CDR3 DNA sequence: TGTGCCAGCAGCTTAGGCCCCCTTGGGGCAGGGGAGGATCGTGGCTACACCTTC. Translated, it gives CASSLGPLGAGEDRGYTF.

The chain carries TRBV21-1 and TRBJ1-1; the tabulated D call, TRBD1, remains unverified against the DNA. TRBV21-1 is a documented pseudogene. This CDR3 contains 19 residues. The CDR3 reads CASSNGQGPSPRLNTEAFF. As DNA, the CDR3 is TGTGCCAGCAGCAATGGTCAGGGCCCTAGTCCCCGGCTGAACACTGAAGCTTTCTTT.

In DNA form, the CDR3 reads TGTGCCAGCTCAAGAGGTAGGGATGAGCAGTTCTTC. Encoded protein: CASSRGRDEQFF. The rearrangement uses TRBV18 and TRBJ2-1, with no clear D. V was cut by 5 bases and J by 8 bases, with 10 bases left in between. CDR1 is KGHSH, CDR2 LQKENI, per germline. This CDR3 has 12 amino acids.